This T cell receptor (beta chain) appears in the sequencing data of a study of blood T cell repertoires in COVID-19 (dated by TCRdb to about 2020). Broadly, across the study: The collaborator samples originated in the United States, Italy and Spain and spanned the acute and convalescent phases of COVID-19. The prospective study material was composed of cDNA or gDNA derived from T cells, B-cell-depleted T cells, or PBMCs. Subjects who had been exposed to COVID-19, were actively infected with it, or had recovered from it provided the deeply sampled blood TCRbeta repertoires that made up the dataset. The repertoires were released in a freely available public database meant as a resource for research on the immune response to SARS-CoV-2. Samples were obtained from the ongoing ImmuneRACE study (first 160 participants) and from approximately 1,200 subjects provided by 6 global collaborators. A de-identified subject ID, COVID-19 status, age in years and sex were almost always included in the sample metadata. Where available, HLA class I and class II types were obtained from metadata supplied by the sample provider rather than from assay-based typing. The paper's findings and limits, for the study overall: Clinical and demographic metadata were provided uncurated, with the amount varying by source and participant.

The immunoSEQ Assay, a bias-controlled multiplex PCR, was used to amplify TCRbeta CDR3 regions from genomic DNA. Per the authors' processing: The number of nucleated cells in each sample was estimated from the amplification of reference gene primers within the assay. To quantify the absolute abundance of each unique TCRbeta CDR3 rearrangement, sequence reads were collapsed and filtered. Productive Simpson clonality was computed per sample as the square root of Simpson's diversity index over productive rearrangements. This is the immuneACCESS table as TCRdb keeps it, with only in-frame sequences that have V and J called. A part of the clones is gone; compared with another copy, unresolved V genes explain less than half, and the rest is unexplained. V and J calls and clone size are as listed in that table; D and trimming were resolved from the DNA. For this sample there are around 80,000 clones; 84% appear just once. The ten largest account for about an eighth of the sample.

A remark on this clone: Its binding antigen is unknown. Base qualities are missing; no much larger clone stands one base away.

Each collaborating institution followed its own protocols to collect whole blood in K2EDTA tubes. For TCRbeta analysis, collaborators shipped samples as frozen whole blood, isolated PBMCs, or DNA extracted from either of those sample types. V loses 3 bases at its end and J loses 6 bases; junction bases beyond the gene matches: 6. The germline V gene encodes CDR1 LNHDA and CDR2 SQIVND (reference sequence). Its CDR3 holds 15 amino acids, cysteine through phenylalanine. Only the CDR3 DNA stays, 45 bases, in frame from base 1. This clonotype was sampled from a human donor in a cohort sampled during active COVID-19. The source material was peripheral blood. The V gene is TRBV19 and the J gene is TRBJ1-5; TRBD1 fits 9 bases in the junction. Here is the DNA: TGTGCCAGTAGTATGGACAGGGGAACAAGTCAGCCCCAGCATTTT. It translates to CASSMDRGTSQPQHF.